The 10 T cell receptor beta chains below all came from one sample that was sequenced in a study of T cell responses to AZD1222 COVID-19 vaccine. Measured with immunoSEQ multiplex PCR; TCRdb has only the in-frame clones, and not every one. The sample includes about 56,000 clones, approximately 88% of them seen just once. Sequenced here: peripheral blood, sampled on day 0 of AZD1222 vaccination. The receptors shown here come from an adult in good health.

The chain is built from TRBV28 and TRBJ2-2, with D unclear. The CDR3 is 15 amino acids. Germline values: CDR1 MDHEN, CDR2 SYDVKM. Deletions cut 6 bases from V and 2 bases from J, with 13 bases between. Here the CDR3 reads CASSAKGPNTGELFF. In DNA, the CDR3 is TGTGCCAGCAGCGCGAAAGGGCCAAACACCGGGGAGCTGTTTTTT.

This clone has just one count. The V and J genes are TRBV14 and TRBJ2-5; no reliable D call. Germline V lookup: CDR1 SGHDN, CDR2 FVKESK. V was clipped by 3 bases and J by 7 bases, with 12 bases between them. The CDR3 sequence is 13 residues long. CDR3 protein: CASSQSIFGTQYF. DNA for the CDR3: TGTGCCAGCAGCCAGAGTATTTTCGGGACCCAGTACTTC.

The CDR3 loop is CASSPRLAGYHNEQFF. As DNA, the CDR3 is TGTGCCAGCAGCCCGCGACTAGCGGGGTATCACAATGAGCAGTTCTTC. The chain has TRBV7-9 and TRBJ2-1; 11 bases are shared with TRBD2. V lost 5 bases and J lost 5; bases outside the gene matches: 8. The CDR3 totals 16 residues. CDR1 and CDR2 from the germline V gene are SEHNR and FQNEAQ (reference sequence).

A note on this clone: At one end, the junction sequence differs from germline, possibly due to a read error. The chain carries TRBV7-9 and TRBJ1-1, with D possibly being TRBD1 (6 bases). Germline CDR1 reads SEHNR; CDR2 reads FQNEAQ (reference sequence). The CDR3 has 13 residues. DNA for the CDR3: TGTGCCAGCAGCTTAGGGAGGTCGGGACATTCTGCGTTT. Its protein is CASSLGRSGHSAF.

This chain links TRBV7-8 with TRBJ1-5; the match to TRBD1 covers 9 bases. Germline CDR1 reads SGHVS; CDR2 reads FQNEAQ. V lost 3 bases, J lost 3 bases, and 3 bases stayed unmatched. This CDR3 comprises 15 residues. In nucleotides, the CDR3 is TGTGCCAGCAGCTTTGGGGACAGGGTCAATCAGCCCCAGCATTTT. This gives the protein CASSFGDRVNQPQHF.

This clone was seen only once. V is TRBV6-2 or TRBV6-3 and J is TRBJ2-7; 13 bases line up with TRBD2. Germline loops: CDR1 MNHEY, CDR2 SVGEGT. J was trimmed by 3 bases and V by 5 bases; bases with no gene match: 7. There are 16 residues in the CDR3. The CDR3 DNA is TGTGCCAGCAGTCTCCTACGGACTAGCGGGAGCTACGAGCAGTACTTC. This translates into CASSLLRTSGSYEQYF.

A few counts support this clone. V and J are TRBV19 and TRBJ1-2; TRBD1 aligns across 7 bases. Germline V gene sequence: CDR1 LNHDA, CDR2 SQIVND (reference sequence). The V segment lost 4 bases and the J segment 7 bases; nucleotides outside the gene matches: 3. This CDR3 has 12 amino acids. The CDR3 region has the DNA TGTGCCAGTAGTACTTACAGGGGTGGCTACACCTTC. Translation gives CASSTYRGGYTF.

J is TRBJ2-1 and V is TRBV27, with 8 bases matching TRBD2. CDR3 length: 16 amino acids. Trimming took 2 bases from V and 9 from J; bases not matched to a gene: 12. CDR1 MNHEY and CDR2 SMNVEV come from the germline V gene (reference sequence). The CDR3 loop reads CASSLPSGLERREQFF. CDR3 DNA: TGTGCCAGCAGTTTACCCTCGGGACTAGAGAGGCGTGAGCAGTTCTTC.

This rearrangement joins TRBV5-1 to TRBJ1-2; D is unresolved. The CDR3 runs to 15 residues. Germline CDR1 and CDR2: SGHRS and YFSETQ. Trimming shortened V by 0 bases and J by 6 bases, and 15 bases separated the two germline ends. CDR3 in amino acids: CASSLAGDFRHGYTF. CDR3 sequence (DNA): TGCGCCAGCAGCTTGGCCGGGGATTTCAGGCATGGCTACACCTTC.

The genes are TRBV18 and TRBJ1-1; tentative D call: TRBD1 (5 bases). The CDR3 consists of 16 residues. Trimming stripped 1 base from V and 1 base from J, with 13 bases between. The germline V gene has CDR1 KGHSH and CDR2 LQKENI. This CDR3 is CASSPQGPGRNTEAFF. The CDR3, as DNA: TGTGCCAGCTCACCACAGGGGCCGGGGAGGAACACTGAAGCTTTCTTT.